Listed below are T cell receptor beta chains from one sample, sequenced in a study of cytomegalovirus exposure and HLA in healthy donors. Generated by immunoSEQ multiplex PCR, the TCRdb table keeps only in-frame clones and is missing some. The sample holds around 120,000 clones, roughly 65% seen once. Sequenced: PBMCs. The origin of the receptors is a middle-aged man in good health and CMV-seropositive. Both conserved end residues are part of each CDR3. The D gene is left open where the match is weak. Clone sizes are given selectively: once, few, many, or a class where the clone is expanded.

j_gene | v_gene | d_gene | abundance | CDR3nt | CDR3aa
TRBJ1-1 | TRBV28 | TRBD1 | - | TGTGCCAGCAGTTGGGGTGACAGGGGTTCAACTGAAGCTTTCTTT | CASSWGDRGSTEAFF
TRBJ2-7 | TRBV2 | TRBD1 | - | TGTGCCAGCAGAGAAGGACAGGGAGCCTCCTACGAGCAGTACTTC | CASREGQGASYEQYF
TRBJ1-2 | TRBV7-2 | - | - | TGTGCCAGCAGCCAAGCCCTTCGGGGGTTTGGCTACACCTTC | CASSQALRGFGYTF
TRBJ2-5 | TRBV11-2 | - | once | TGTGCCAGCAGCTCCCCGGCCTGGAGGGAGACCCAGTACTTC | CASSSPAWRETQYF
TRBJ2-7 | TRBV5-1 | - | few | TGCGCCAGCAGCTTGGCTCCCACCGGGGGATACGAGCAGTACTTC | CASSLAPTGGYEQYF
TRBJ2-1 | TRBV11-2 | TRBD1 | - | TGTGCCAGCAGCTTAGGGGACAGGGGGAATGAGCAGTTCTTC | CASSLGDRGNEQFF
TRBJ1-3 | TRBV29-1 | TRBD1 | - | TGCAGCGGATGGGACAGTCTCTCTGGAAACACCATATATTTT | CSGWDSLSGNTIYF
TRBJ1-5 | TRBV7-2 | - | - | TGTGCCAGCAGCCTAGTCGGCGGGTATAGCAATCAGCCCCAGCATTTT | CASSLVGGYSNQPQHF
TRBJ2-5 | TRBV28 | TRBD2 | - | TGTGCCAGCAGTCGGACAGCGGGAGGGTCCGGGACCCAGTACTTC | CASSRTAGGSGTQYF
TRBJ1-2 | TRBV19 | TRBD1 | - | TGTGCCAGTAGTGTGGACAGGGAAACTACTGGCTACACCTTC | CASSVDRETTGYTF
TRBJ2-7 | TRBV4-3 | - | - | TGCGCCAGCAGCCTAGGAGATGATGGCAACTACGAGCAGTACTTC | CASSLGDDGNYEQYF
TRBJ2-7 | TRBV2 | - | - | TGTGCCAGCACCCCAGCGGAACCCTACGAGCAGTACTTC | CASTPAEPYEQYF
TRBJ1-4 | TRBV2 | - | - | TGTGCCAGCAAACGACAGGCTAATGAAAAACTGTTTTTT | CASKRQANEKLFF
TRBJ1-1 | TRBV29-1 | TRBD1 | few | TGCAGCGTAGATGGACAGGTTATTAACACTGAAGCTTTCTTT | CSVDGQVINTEAFF
TRBJ2-5 | TRBV11-2 | - | - | TGTGCCAGCAGCCTCGGGTCCCCCGGACAAGAGACCCAGTACTTC | CASSLGSPGQETQYF